One sample yielded the 27 T cell receptor beta chains listed below, sequenced in a study of blood T cell repertoires in COVID-19. This table comes from immunoSEQ multiplex PCR, and its TCRdb copy is limited to in-frame clones, with some not included. The sample contains approximately 52,000 clones, 70% to 90% of which appear only once. Sample: peripheral blood. The receptor set was obtained from a man aged 55 to 70 with acute or convalescent COVID-19.

As concerns this clone: Since the CDR3 does not end with the conserved phenylalanine or tryptophan, this likely comes from a read error. DNA for the CDR3: TGTGCCAGCAGTACCGACAGGGGGCGCTACTATGGCTACACCCTC. Amino acid sequence: CASSTDRGRYYGYTL. The chain is built from TRBV6-5 and TRBJ1-2; TRBD1 matches 10 bases. Germline V gene sequence: CDR1 MNHEY, CDR2 SVGAGI. This CDR3 is built from 15 residues. Trimming took 5 bases from V and 3 from J; bases not matched to a gene: 6.

This sequence joins TRBV7-2 and TRBJ2-3; TRBD2 might be the D (5 bases). The CDR3 runs 17 residues. Germline V gives CDR1 SGHTA, CDR2 FQGNSA. Between the trimmed V and J ends, which lost 1 base and 1 base, there was a span of 15 bases. The CDR3 DNA reads as TGTGCCAGCAGCTTAGTGCCGGGATTTACCGGCACAGATACGCAGTATTTT. Its translation: CASSLVPGFTGTDTQYF.

The chain employs TRBV6-2 or TRBV6-3 and TRBJ1-2; perhaps TRBD1 as D (6 bases). Per the germline V gene, CDR1 is MNHEY and CDR2 is SVGEGT. The CDR3 runs to 15 residues. The V end lost 2 bases, the J end lost 3 bases, and 13 bases lay between the germline ends. DNA of the CDR3: TGTGCCAGCAGTTACCCCCGGGACAACTACTATGGCTACACCTTC. Translation gives CASSYPRDNYYGYTF.

The CDR3: CASSTQGDTEAFF. The CDR3 DNA reads TGCGCCAGCAGTACACAGGGGGACACTGAAGCTTTCTTT. The V call is TRBV10-2, the J call TRBJ1-1; 8 bases match TRBD1. V was clipped by 5 bases and J by 3 bases; unmatched bases: 2. Germline CDR1 and CDR2: WSHSY and SAAADI. The CDR3 runs 13 residues.

The genes are TRBV18 and TRBJ2-1; TRBD2 matches at 9 bases. The germline V gene encodes CDR1 KGHSH and CDR2 LQKENI. This CDR3 has 22 residues. V gave up 6 bases and J gave up 2 bases; unmatched junction bases: 26. CDR3 region: CASSQGQQNSGSIPPPYNEQFF. CDR3 DNA: TGTGCCAGCTCCCAGGGACAGCAAAATAGCGGGAGTATACCCCCTCCCTACAATGAGCAGTTCTTC. The complete variable domain, with remaining parts taken from reference TRBV18 and TRBJ2-1, reads NAGVMQNPRHLVRRRGQEARLRCSPMKGHSHVYWYRQLPEEGLKFMVYLQKENIIDESGMPKERFSAEFPKEGPSILRIQQVVRGDSAAYFCASSQGQQNSGSIPPPYNEQFFGPGTRLTVL.

For the CDR3, the DNA is TGTGCCAGCAGTCCACGGACCGGGACAGGAAGATATAGCAATCAGCCCCAGCATTTT. Translating gives CASSPRTGTGRYSNQPQHF. The chain links TRBV28 to TRBJ1-5, with 8 positions matching TRBD1. Trimming took 5 bases from V and 0 from J; bases not matched to a gene: 15. Germline CDR1 reads MDHEN; CDR2 reads SYDVKM. The CDR3 totals 19 residues.

This chain joins TRBV2 and TRBJ1-1; D remains unclear. Germline CDR1 is SNHLY and CDR2 is FYNNEI. V gave up 5 bases and J gave up 1 base, with 8 bases separating them. This CDR3 is built from 13 residues. The CDR3 nucleotides read TGTGCCAGCAGTACAGAGCCGAACACTGAAGCTTTCTTT. This encodes CASSTEPNTEAFF.

The chain employs TRBV12-5 and TRBJ2-7, with no clear D. The CDR3 is 12 amino acids. Per the germline V gene, CDR1 is LGHNT and CDR2 is FRNRAP. Trimming took off 3 bases at V and 3 bases at J, with 6 bases between the two ends. CDR3 DNA sequence: TGTGCTAGTGGTTTTGGTAGCTACGAGCAGTACTTC. This gives the protein CASGFGSYEQYF.

The chain has TRBV5-5 and TRBJ2-3; 11 bases align to TRBD2. The V segment lost 5 bases and the J segment 6 bases; nucleotides outside the gene matches: 5. This CDR3 region has 14 residues. Germline CDR1 SGHKS, CDR2 YYEKEE (reference sequence). CDR3 nucleotide sequence: TGTGCCAGCAGACTAGCGGGAGTAGCCGATACGCAGTATTTT. Translating it yields CASRLAGVADTQYF.

The gene calls are TRBV7-6 and TRBJ2-1; D is undetermined. The V end was cut by 5 bases, the J end by 5 bases, with 4 bases between. Germline V lookup: CDR1 SGHVS, CDR2 FNYEAQ. The CDR3 is 11 residues long. The CDR3 here is CASSLNNEQFF. DNA of the CDR3: TGTGCCAGCAGCCTTAACAATGAGCAGTTCTTC.

This clone was observed a few times. CDR3 in amino acids: CASSPFWTGRYGYTF. CDR3 DNA: TGTGCCAGCAGCCCATTTTGGACAGGGAGGTATGGCTACACCTTC. The J gene is TRBJ1-2, the V gene TRBV7-2, with 8 bases that match TRBD1. This CDR3 region has 15 residues. The germline V gene encodes CDR1 SGHTA and CDR2 FQGNSA. J gave up 5 bases and V 5 bases, and 10 bases lay outside the gene matches. Drawing the rest from reference TRBV7-2 and TRBJ1-2, the complete variable domain is GAGVSQSPSNKVTEKGKDVELRCDPISGHTALYWYRQSLGQGLEFLIYFQGNSAPDKSGLPSDRFSAERTGGSVSTLTIQRTQQEDSAVYLCASSPFWTGRYGYTFGSGTRLTVV.

The CDR3 DNA follows: TGTGCCAGCAGCCTAAACGGGGGGAACCACAATGAGCAGTTCTTC. Amino acids: CASSLNGGNHNEQFF. The chain couples TRBV7-3 to TRBJ2-1; 7 nucleotides align to TRBD2. V trimming: 5 bases; J trimming: 5 bases; junction bases outside the gene matches: 9. Germline-derived CDR1 and CDR2 are SGHTA and FQGTGA. This CDR3 contains 15 residues.

The V and J genes are TRBV19 and TRBJ1-2; D gene unclear. Germline assignment: CDR1 LNHDA and CDR2 SQIVND (reference sequence). The CDR3 consists of 19 residues. V was cut by 4 bases and J by 4 bases, with 28 bases left in between. Written as DNA, the CDR3 is TGTGCCAGTAGTACCCGACGAGGGTCGAATAACGAAGGGTTCTATGGCTACACCTTC. Translation: CASSTRRGSNNEGFYGYTF.

The CDR3 sequence is CATDTGKGNQPQHF. Here the CDR3 DNA reads TGTGCCACGGATACAGGGAAGGGCAATCAGCCCCAGCATTTT. The chain combines TRBV2 with TRBJ1-5; D is possibly TRBD1 (6 bases). The germline V gene has CDR1 SNHLY and CDR2 FYNNEI. V lost 10 bases and J lost 2, with 15 bases in between. This CDR3 is built from 14 residues.

The chain employs TRBV18 and TRBJ2-5; D might be TRBD1 (6 bases). CDR3 size: 14 residues. V was shortened by 0 bases and J by 5 bases, with 10 bases between the two germline ends. Germline CDR1 is KGHSH and CDR2 is LQKENI. For the CDR3, the DNA is TGTGCCAGCTCACCACCTAACAGGGCCGAGACCCAGTACTTC. Translating gives CASSPPNRAETQYF.

The chain is built from TRBV18 and TRBJ1-1; D might be TRBD1 (5 bases). CDR1 is KGHSH, CDR2 LQKENI, per germline. The CDR3 is made up of 14 amino acids. V dropped 3 bases and J dropped 2 bases, with 10 bases sitting between them. In nucleotides, the CDR3 is TGTGCCAGCTCACCGGCAGGGATAAACACTGAAGCTTTCTTT. This codes for CASSPAGINTEAFF.

The chain combines TRBV20-1 with TRBJ2-7, with TRBD1 as a possible D gene (5 bases). Germline V lookup: CDR1 DFQATT, CDR2 SNEGSKA (reference sequence). V gave up 1 base and J gave up 7 bases, with 8 bases separating them. The CDR3 extends over 11 amino acids. The CDR3: CSARGGHEQYF. The CDR3 bases are TGCAGTGCTAGAGGGGGCCATGAGCAGTACTTC.

The chain is built from TRBV7-2 and TRBJ2-7; 8 bases match TRBD1. The CDR3 loop spans 13 amino acids. Germline loops: CDR1 SGHTA, CDR2 FQGNSA. V shed 3 bases, J shed 3 bases, and the junction held 1 base outside the gene matches. The CDR3 DNA sequence: TGTGCCAGCAGCTTCGACAGGGGCTACGAGCAGTACTTC. Residues: CASSFDRGYEQYF.

V gene TRBV28 combines with J gene TRBJ2-4, with D perhaps matching TRBD1 (6 bases). CDR1 is MDHEN and CDR2 is SYDVKM in the germline V gene. This CDR3 is 14 amino acids long. The V and J ends lost 6 bases and 9 bases respectively, with 18 bases between them. For the CDR3, the DNA is TGTGCCAGCAGCCAGACCGGGACACTGAGCATTCAGTACTTC. Residues: CASSQTGTLSIQYF.

This clone came up once. V and J are TRBV21-1 and TRBJ1-2; the DNA was not compared with TRBD1, the D call given in the table. TRBV21-1 is termed a pseudogene. CDR3 length equals 14 residues. Here the CDR3 DNA reads TGTGCCAGCCCCCCGCACAGGGGCGGGTATGGCTACACCTTC. The encoded protein is CASPPHRGGYGYTF.

V is TRBV6-6 and J is TRBJ2-6; 10 nucleotides agree with TRBD2. V dropped 5 bases and J dropped 0; count of bases not matched to a gene: 7. This CDR3 is built from 18 residues. Germline CDR1 MNHNY, CDR2 SVGAGI (reference sequence). CDR3 sequence reads: CASSPGLASSSGANVLTF. The DNA of the CDR3 is TGTGCCAGCAGTCCGGGACTAGCGTCTAGCTCTGGGGCCAACGTCCTGACTTTC.

The V gene is TRBV10-2, the J gene TRBJ2-3, with 11 bases identical to TRBD2. The ends lost 8 bases at V and 4 bases at J; junction bases unmatched: 8. This CDR3 contains 15 residues. Germline V CDR1 and CDR2: WSHSY, SAAADI. The CDR3 sequence is CASGELAGVSDTQYF. The CDR3 coding sequence is TGCGCCAGCGGGGAACTAGCGGGAGTTTCAGATACGCAGTATTTT.

J is TRBJ1-1 and V is TRBV27; perhaps TRBD1 as D (5 bases). Deletions cut 2 bases from V and 7 bases from J, with 11 bases between. The CDR3 covers 13 residues. From germline, CDR1 is MNHEY and CDR2 SMNVEV (reference sequence). CDR3 protein: CASSLRQGGEAFF. The CDR3 DNA reads TGTGCCAGCAGTTTACGTCAGGGTGGTGAAGCTTTCTTT.

The chain combines TRBV2 with TRBJ1-2; D uncertain. The V gene lost 2 bases and the J gene lost 1 base, with 11 bases spanning the gap. Germline V gene data show CDR1 as SNHLY and CDR2 as FYNNEI. There are 15 residues in the CDR3. The chain's CDR3 is CASSESNSLNYGYTF. The CDR3 DNA is TGTGCCAGCAGTGAAAGTAACAGCCTTAACTATGGCTACACCTTC.

This chain links TRBV9 with TRBJ1-1; TRBD1 is a possible D gene (5 bases). This CDR3 contains 17 residues. Trimming removed 0 bases at V and 0 bases at J, with 15 bases between. Germline lookup yields CDR1 SGDLS and CDR2 YYNGEE. The CDR3 DNA follows: TGTGCCAGCAGCGTAGGAGGCAGGGTCGGTGTGAACACTGAAGCTTTCTTT. It encodes CASSVGGRVGVNTEAFF.

This clone was seen more than once but under ten times. This chain's CDR3 is CASSNSGSNEQFF. The CDR3 nucleotides read TGTGCCAGCAGCAATAGCGGATCCAATGAGCAGTTCTTC. The chain joins TRBV6-5 to TRBJ2-1; D possibly corresponds to TRBD2 (6 bases). Trimming stripped 6 bases from V and 6 bases from J, with 12 bases between. CDR3 length equals 13 residues. Germline V lookup: CDR1 MNHEY, CDR2 SVGAGI.

This clone was seen only a few times. The rearrangement links TRBV6-5 to TRBJ1-6, with no clear D. V lost 11 bases and J 3 bases, leaving 11 bases between the germline ends. This CDR3 is built from 13 residues. The germline gives CDR1 MNHEY, CDR2 SVGAGI. CDR3 nucleotide sequence: TGTGCCGCCCGGGGTTTCTATAATTCACCCCTCCACTTT. Translating gives CAARGFYNSPLHF.